The present T cell receptor beta chain was sequenced within a study of post-analysis software for immune sequencing data (dated by TCRdb to about 2015). Background for the entire study: Recorded disease courses included relapsing-remitting, secondary progressive and progressive-relapsing multiple sclerosis, with some patients lacking subtype annotation. Patient repertoires were compared against ten to twelve previously published healthy control repertoires from donors aged about 6 to 27 years. A subset of samples was prepared in parallel using single-end sample barcoding, then pooled and co-amplified after Illumina adapter ligation. Here is what the overall study found, with its caveats: Significantly higher frequencies in patients than in controls were found for roughly 5 TRBV segments, including TRBV5-6, TRBV5-1 and TRBV20-1. Compared with controls, multiple sclerosis patients had significantly lower normalized Chao1 diversity, a finding suggesting substantial peripheral T-cell clonal expansion. The control group was slightly older than the multiple sclerosis patient group. When samples were clustered directly using the F measure, samples prepared in the same batch co-clustered strongly, which prompted a batch-effect correction.

Libraries came from PCR. Sequencing was carried out with an Illumina HiSeq 2500. Unique molecular identifiers were incorporated into TCR beta cDNA libraries to reduce PCR and sequencing biases. Every 1 to 10 million input T cells yielded 500,000 or so cDNA molecules, meaning each molecule approximated one T cell. The patient libraries were prepared and sequenced using the same protocol as the earlier healthy control dataset. Samples belonging to the same batch were prepared together, multiplexed and sequenced on a shared HiSeq lane. Per the original workflow: MIGEC handled the raw barcoded reads, throwing out single-read molecular identifier groups before consensus assembly and CDR3 extraction. Clonotype tables were post-analysed with VDJtools, normalizing diversity by down-sampling all datasets to the smallest sample size. In repertoire overlap clustering, CDR3 amino acid sequences, but not nucleotide sequences, were matched to correct batch-related cross-sample contamination. Through fastp at Q25 and MiXCR, TCRdb rebuilt clones from the public reads, retaining in-frame beta chains. When rows share a CDR3 protein, they turn into one entry using the most common DNA and genes. For this entry, the V and J calls and clone size follow TCRdb and not the study's own pipeline. Present in this sample are some 190,000 distinct CDR3 sequences, 29% of which were seen just once. Jointly, the top ten make up 3% to 3.5% of the sample.

V sheds 4 bases and J sheds 3 bases, leaving 6 bases between their ends. Taken from the germline V gene, the CDR1 and CDR2 loops are SQVTM and ANQGSEA. From the cysteine through the phenylalanine, the CDR3 covers 11 amino acids. Kept here is only the CDR3 DNA, which spans 33 bases and is read in frame from base 1. This clonotype was recorded many times. Its recognized antigen is unknown. No base qualities exist here, and no much larger clone lies one base off it. TCR beta repertoires were profiled from peripheral blood of roughly 13 young patients with multiple sclerosis to demonstrate the VDJtools post-analysis software. The patients with multiple sclerosis were children and adolescents between about 6 and 17 years of age.

The origin of this receptor is a girl aged 2-17 years with multiple sclerosis. Sequencing was done on a sample of blood. The chain is assembled from TRBV29-1 and TRBJ1-1; the D gene cannot be named for sure. In nucleotide form, the sequence is TGCAGCGTTGGTTGGGACACTGAAGCTTTCTTT. Translated, it reads CSVGWDTEAFF.